This T cell receptor (beta chain) was sequenced in a study of regulatory T cells in long-lasting Graves disease (dated by TCRdb to about 2021). About the study as a whole: Persistent Graves' disease meant more than 5 years of antithyroid drug treatment with TSH receptor autoantibodies that stayed positive. Patients with persistent Graves' disease were compared with patients with newly diagnosed Graves' disease using TCR sequencing and RNA sequencing of peripheral blood. The study took place in China and was registered as a clinical trial. A total of 35 or so samples were covered by TCR sequencing, comprising approximately 13 persistent and approximately 20 newly diagnosed Graves' disease patients. Antithyroid drugs had been taken for ten to twelve years on average by persistent Graves' disease patients in the clinical cohort.

The intended sense of this specimen's time point label: persistent/refractory GD, antithyroid drugs over 5 years with positive TRAb. For both TCR sequencing and RNA sequencing, RNA was extracted from PBMCs in TRIzol. Graves' disease was diagnosed according to American Thyroid Association guidelines. Patients were recruited from an endocrinology department in Xi'an, China. Each patient gave 7 to 9.5 milliliters of peripheral blood, collected in an EDTA anticoagulant tube. Ficoll Paque Plus density gradient separation was used to isolate PBMCs, and no further T cell sorting was performed. An Agilent 2100 Bioanalyzer and agarose gel were used to assess RNA quality, and a NanoDrop 2000 was used to measure RNA concentration. The full study reports these points: Because the primary lesion, thyroid tissue, could not be accessed, the study looked at peripheral blood alone. Compared with newly diagnosed patients, patients with persistent Graves' disease had lower TCR Shannon entropy and fewer highly expanded clones, which suggests clonal expansion. Sequencing and analysis were limited to the TCR beta chain. Patients with persistent disease shared more public clonotypes (around 3,000) than newly diagnosed patients did (966). The authors noted that the small sample size was a limitation that may lower accuracy. Preferential use of TRBV28, TRBJ1-2 and TRBJ2-5 was observed in persistent disease, whereas TRBV20-1 and TRBJ2-1 were favored in newly diagnosed disease.

Between the V and J ends, shortened by 5 bases and 8 bases respectively, the junction contains 15 bases. The CDR3 sequence holds 13 residues, the cysteine and phenylalanine included. Kept here is only the CDR3 DNA, which spans 39 bases and is read in frame from base 1. Looking up the germline V gene (reference sequence) yields CDR1 MNHEY and CDR2 SMNVEV. This clonotype was seen at least ten times. This receptor's antigen is unknown. No base qualities exist here, and no much larger clone lies one base off it. The library was built by means of multiplex PCR. Sequencer: Illumina HiSeq 4000. iRepertoire HTBI primers and Arm-PCR amplification of CDR3 regions were used to construct TCR beta libraries. Before sequencing, the PCR products underwent gel purification. For the original study's pipeline: Gene usage analysis of CDR3 amino acid clonotypes used the roughly 62 TRBV and about 13 TRBJ segments found across samples. Filtered high-quality paired reads were merged into contigs using COPE and FqMerger. BLAST was used to align contigs to IMGT TRBV, TRBD and TRBJ reference genes, and CDR3 was defined according to IMGT. Clonotypes above 0.1% frequency were classified as highly expanded clones. Shannon entropy served as the measure of repertoire diversity, while the Gini coefficient captured V-J evenness. Public clonotypes were defined as clonotypes shared by more than one individual. TCRdb reprocessing: public reads trimmed at Q25 with fastp, clones called with MiXCR, in-frame beta chains kept. All rows with the same CDR3 protein become a single entry with the most common DNA and genes. The V and J calls reflect TCRdb's pipeline rather than the authors' work. In this sample the table shows about 470,000 distinct CDR3 sequences, 20% of which occur a single time. The top ten clonotypes cover 7% to 10% of the sample.

The sequencing used peripheral blood mononuclear cells (PBMCs), collected when the disease was refractory, from a patient treated with antithyroid drugs. This clonotype originated in a female donor with Graves disease. The V and J segments used are TRBV27 and TRBJ1-2; no D segment can be confidently identified. The sequenced DNA is TGTGCCAGCAGTCCCCTCGGGCTTGGCGGCTACACCTTC. Translation gives CASSPLGLGGYTF.